The clone carrying this T cell receptor (beta chain) was detected only once. This CDR3 is built from 17 residues. In the authors' methods: From reference gene primer amplification, estimates of nucleated cell counts were derived. Profiled with immunoSEQ multiplex PCR; TCRdb holds only in-frame clones, not every one. The V and J calls and clone size were taken over from that table, and D and trimming were inferred from the DNA. The sample includes tens of thousands of clones, approximately 85% of them seen just once. This sample was taken from a study of blood T cell repertoires in COVID-19. Study summary: Sites across the United States, Italy and Spain contributed samples from acute and convalescent COVID-19. The cDNA or gDNA used as material had been derived from T cells, B-cell-depleted T cells, or PBMCs.

This chain connects TRBV7-5 to TRBJ2-1; TRBD1 is the table's D call and was not checked against the DNA. TRBV7-5 is recorded as a pseudogene. This TCR was sampled from an older man with acute or convalescent COVID-19. What was sequenced was peripheral blood. In DNA, the CDR3 is TGTGCCAGAAGCTTAGGGGGCGACAGGGGTCCCTACAATGAGCAGTTCTTC. Residues: CARSLGGDRGPYNEQFF.